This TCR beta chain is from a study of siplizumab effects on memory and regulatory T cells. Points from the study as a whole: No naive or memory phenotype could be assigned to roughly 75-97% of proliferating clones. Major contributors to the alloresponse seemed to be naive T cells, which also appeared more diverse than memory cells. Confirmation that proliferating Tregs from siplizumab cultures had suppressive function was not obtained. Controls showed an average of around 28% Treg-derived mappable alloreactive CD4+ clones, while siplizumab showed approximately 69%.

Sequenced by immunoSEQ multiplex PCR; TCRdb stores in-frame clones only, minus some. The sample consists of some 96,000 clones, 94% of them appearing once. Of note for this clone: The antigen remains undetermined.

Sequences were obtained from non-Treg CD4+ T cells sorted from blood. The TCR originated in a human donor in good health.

For the CDR3, the DNA is TGCGCCAGCAGTGACCGATGGGAAATAGCGTACAATGAGCAGTTCTTC. Protein product: CASSDRWEIAYNEQFF. The chain combines TRBV10-2 with TRBJ2-1, with D tentatively TRBD2 (5 bases). Trimming cost V 3 bases and J 4 bases, with 16 bases left between them. Germline V lookup: CDR1 WSHSY, CDR2 SAAADI. This CDR3 has 16 residues.